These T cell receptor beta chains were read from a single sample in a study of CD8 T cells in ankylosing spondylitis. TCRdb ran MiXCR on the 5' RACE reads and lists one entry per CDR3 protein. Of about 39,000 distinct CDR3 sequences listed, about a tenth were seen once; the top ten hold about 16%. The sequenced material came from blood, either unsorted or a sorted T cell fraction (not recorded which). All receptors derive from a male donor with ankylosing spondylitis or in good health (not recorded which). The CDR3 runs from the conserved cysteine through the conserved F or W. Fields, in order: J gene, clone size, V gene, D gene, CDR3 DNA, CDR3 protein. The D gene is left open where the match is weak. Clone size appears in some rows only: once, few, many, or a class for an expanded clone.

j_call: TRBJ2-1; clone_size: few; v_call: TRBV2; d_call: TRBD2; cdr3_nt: TGTGCCAGCAGTGATGTGGGGACTAGCGGGAGCAATGAGCAGTTCTTC; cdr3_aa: CASSDVGTSGSNEQFF
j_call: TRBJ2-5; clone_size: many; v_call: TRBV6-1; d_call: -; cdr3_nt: TGTGCCAGCACCCTAGGTAGGGGACAAGAGACCCAGTACTTC; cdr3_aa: CASTLGRGQETQYF
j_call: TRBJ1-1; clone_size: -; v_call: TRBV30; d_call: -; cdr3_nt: TGTGCCTGGAGTGTACGGTACAGAGACACTGAAGCTTTCTTT; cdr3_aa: CAWSVRYRDTEAFF
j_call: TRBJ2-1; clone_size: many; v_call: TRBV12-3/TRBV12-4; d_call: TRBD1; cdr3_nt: TGTGCCAGCAGCCAAGTCAGAGGGGGCTCGCCAAATGAGCAGTTCTTC; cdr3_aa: CASSQVRGGSPNEQFF
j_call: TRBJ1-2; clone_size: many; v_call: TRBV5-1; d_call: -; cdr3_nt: TGCGCCAGCAGCTACGACAGGAGTTACGGCTACACCTTC; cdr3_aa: CASSYDRSYGYTF
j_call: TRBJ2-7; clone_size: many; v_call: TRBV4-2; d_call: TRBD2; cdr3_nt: TGTGCCAGCAGCCAAGGGGTTAGCGGGGGGAGCTCCTACGAGCAGTACTTC; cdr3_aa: CASSQGVSGGSSYEQYF
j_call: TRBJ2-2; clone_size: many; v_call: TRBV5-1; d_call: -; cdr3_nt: TGCGCCAGCAGCTTGCAGGGTAACACCGGGGAGCTGTTTTTT; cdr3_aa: CASSLQGNTGELFF
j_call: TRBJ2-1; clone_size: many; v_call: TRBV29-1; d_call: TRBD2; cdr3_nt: TGCAGCGCCGGGACTACGATGGACAATGAGCAGTTCTTC; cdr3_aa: CSAGTTMDNEQFF
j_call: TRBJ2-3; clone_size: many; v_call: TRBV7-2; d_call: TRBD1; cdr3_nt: TGTGCCAGCAGCTTAGGGGACAGGGGGCGTGATACGCAGTATTTT; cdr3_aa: CASSLGDRGRDTQYF
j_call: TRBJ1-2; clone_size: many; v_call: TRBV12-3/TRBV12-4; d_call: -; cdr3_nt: TGTGCCAGCAGCCGAGAGAACTATGGCTACACCTTC; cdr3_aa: CASSRENYGYTF
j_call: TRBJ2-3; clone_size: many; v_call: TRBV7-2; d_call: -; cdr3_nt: TGTGCCAGCAGCTTGGGGTTTGGGAGAGATACGCAGTATTTT; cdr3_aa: CASSLGFGRDTQYF
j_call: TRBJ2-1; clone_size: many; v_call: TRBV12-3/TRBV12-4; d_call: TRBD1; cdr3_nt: TGTGCCAGCACCCGGGACAGCCGCCTGGATGAGCAGTTCTTC; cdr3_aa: CASTRDSRLDEQFF
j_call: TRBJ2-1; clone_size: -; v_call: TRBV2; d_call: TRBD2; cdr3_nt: TGTGCCAGCAGGGCCGGGACTAGCGGGAGCTACAATGAGCAGTTCTTC; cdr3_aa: CASRAGTSGSYNEQFF
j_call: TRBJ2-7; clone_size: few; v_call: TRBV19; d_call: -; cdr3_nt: TGTGCCAGTACTACCTCAGTAGGTTACGCCTACGAGCAGTACTTC; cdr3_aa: CASTTSVGYAYEQYF
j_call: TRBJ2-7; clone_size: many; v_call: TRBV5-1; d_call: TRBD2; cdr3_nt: TGCGCCAGCAGCTTGATGGGACTAGATACCTACGAGCAGTACTTC; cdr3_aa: CASSLMGLDTYEQYF
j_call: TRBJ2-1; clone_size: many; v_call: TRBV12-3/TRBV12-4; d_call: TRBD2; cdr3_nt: TGTGCCAGCAGAGCCGGACTAGCGGGAGAGCAGTTCTTC; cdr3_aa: CASRAGLAGEQFF
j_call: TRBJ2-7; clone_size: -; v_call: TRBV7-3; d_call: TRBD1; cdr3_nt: TGTGCCAGCAGCTTAGACGGACAGGGCGCCTCCTACGAGCAGTACTTC; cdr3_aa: CASSLDGQGASYEQYF
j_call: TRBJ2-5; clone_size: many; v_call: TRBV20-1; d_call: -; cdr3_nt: TGCAGTGCTCCGGCCCCGGGAGAGACCCAGTACTTC; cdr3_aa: CSAPAPGETQYF
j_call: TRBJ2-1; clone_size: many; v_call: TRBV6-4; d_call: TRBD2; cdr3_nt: TGTGCCAGCAGTGGAGAAGCGGGAGTGGATGAGCAGTTCTTC; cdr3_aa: CASSGEAGVDEQFF
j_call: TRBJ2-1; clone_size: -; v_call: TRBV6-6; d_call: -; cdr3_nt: TGTGCCAGCGAGGGCCGTCACAATGAGCAGTTCTTC; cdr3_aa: CASEGRHNEQFF
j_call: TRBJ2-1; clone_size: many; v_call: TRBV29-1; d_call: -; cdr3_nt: TGCAGCGTTGTTGGGGCGGGCCCGTCAGCCTACAATGAGCAGTTCTTC; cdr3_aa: CSVVGAGPSAYNEQFF
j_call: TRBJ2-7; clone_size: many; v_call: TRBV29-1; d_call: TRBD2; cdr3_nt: TGCAGCGCAACGCTTAGCGGGAGCTCCTACGAGCAGTACTTC; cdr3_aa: CSATLSGSSYEQYF
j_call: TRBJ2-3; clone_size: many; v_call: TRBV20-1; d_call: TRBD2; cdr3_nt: TGCAGTGCTAGACTAGCGGGCACAGATACGCAGTATTTT; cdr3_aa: CSARLAGTDTQYF
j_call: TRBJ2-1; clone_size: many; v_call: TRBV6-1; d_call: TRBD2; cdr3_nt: TGTGCCAGCAGTGAATTAGCGGGATCGGCCAATGAGCAGTTCTTC; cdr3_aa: CASSELAGSANEQFF
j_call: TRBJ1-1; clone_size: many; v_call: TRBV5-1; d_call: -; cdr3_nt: TGCGCCAGCAGCTTCCCCGGAGATTCTGGTACTGAAGCTTTCTTT; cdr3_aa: CASSFPGDSGTEAFF
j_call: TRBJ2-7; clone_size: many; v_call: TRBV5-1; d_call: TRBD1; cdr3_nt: TGCGCCAGCAGCAGCCTACAGGGGCCCTCCTACGAGCAGTACTTC; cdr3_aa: CASSSLQGPSYEQYF
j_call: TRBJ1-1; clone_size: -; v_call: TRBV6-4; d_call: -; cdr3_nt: TGTGCCAGCAGTCCCAAACTGGTGGGCACCGGTACTGAAGCTTTCTTT; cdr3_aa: CASSPKLVGTGTEAFF
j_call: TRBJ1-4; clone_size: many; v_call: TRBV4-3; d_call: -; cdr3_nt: TGCGCCAGCAGCCAAAACGCGTACCGAGGGAAACTGTTTTTT; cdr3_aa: CASSQNAYRGKLFF
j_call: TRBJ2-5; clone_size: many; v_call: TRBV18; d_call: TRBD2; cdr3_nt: TGTGCCAGCTCACCTGGACTAGGAGAGACCCAGTACTTC; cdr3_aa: CASSPGLGETQYF
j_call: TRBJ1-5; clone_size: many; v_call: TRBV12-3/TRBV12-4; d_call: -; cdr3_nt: TGTGCCAGCAGTATGAATCAGCCCCAGCATTTT; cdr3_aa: CASSMNQPQHF
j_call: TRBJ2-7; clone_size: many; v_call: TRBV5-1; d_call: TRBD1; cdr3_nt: TGCGCCAGCTCCGAAGGGACAGGGGGCTTAGAGCAGTACTTC; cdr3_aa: CASSEGTGGLEQYF
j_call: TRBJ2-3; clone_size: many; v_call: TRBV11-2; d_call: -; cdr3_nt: TGTGCCAGCAGCTTAAGAGGGGCGCAGCCAGATACGCAGTATTTT; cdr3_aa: CASSLRGAQPDTQYF
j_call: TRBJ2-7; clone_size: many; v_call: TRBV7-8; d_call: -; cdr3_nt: TGTGCCAGCAGTTTCTGGGACAACCTCTACGAGCAGTACTTC; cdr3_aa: CASSFWDNLYEQYF
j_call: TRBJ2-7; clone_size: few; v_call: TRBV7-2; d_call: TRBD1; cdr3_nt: TGTGCCAGCAGCTTGGGACAGGGGAGATTGGGGGAGCAGTACTTC; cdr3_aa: CASSLGQGRLGEQYF
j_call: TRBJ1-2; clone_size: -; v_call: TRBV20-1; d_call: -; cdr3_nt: TGCAGTGCTAGGGGACCGAATCGCGACTATGGCTACACCTTC; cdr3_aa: CSARGPNRDYGYTF
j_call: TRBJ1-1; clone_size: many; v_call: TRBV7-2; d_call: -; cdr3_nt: TGTGCCAGCACCCCCGCGAGCTTGAACACTGAAGCTTTCTTT; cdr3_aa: CASTPASLNTEAFF
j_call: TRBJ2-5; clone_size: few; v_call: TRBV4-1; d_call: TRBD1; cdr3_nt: TGCGCCAGCAGCCAAGTTGGACAGGGGAAAGAGACCCAGTACTTC; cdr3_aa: CASSQVGQGKETQYF
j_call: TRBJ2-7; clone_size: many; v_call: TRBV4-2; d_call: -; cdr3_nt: TGTGCCAGCAGCCAAGAGGCGGGATCCTCCTACGAGCAGTACTTC; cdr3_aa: CASSQEAGSSYEQYF
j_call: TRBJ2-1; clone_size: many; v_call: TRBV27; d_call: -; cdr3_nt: TGTGCCAGCAGTCCCATCGGGGACAATGAGCAGTTCTTC; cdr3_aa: CASSPIGDNEQFF
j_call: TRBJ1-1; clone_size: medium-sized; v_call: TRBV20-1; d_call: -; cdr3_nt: TGCAGTGCTAGAGATTTAGACGGACAGCTGCCTGAAGCTTTCTTT; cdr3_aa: CSARDLDGQLPEAFF
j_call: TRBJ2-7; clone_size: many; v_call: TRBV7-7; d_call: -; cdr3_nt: TGTGCTAGCAGCCCTGGACCGTTGATGGGCGAGCAGTACTTC; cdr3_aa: CASSPGPLMGEQYF
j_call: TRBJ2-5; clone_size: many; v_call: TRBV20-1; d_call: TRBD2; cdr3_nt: TGCAGTGCTAGAGGGTTACTAGCGGGGGCACAAGAGACCCAGTACTTC; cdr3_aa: CSARGLLAGAQETQYF
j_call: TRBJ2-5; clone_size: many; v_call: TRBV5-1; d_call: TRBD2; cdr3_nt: TGCGCCAGCAGCACCCTTTCGGGGGGGAGGGAGACCCAGTACTTC; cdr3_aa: CASSTLSGGRETQYF
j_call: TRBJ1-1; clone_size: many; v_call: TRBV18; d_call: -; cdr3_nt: TGTGCCAGCTCACCACAAGGTCCCCCGAACACTGAAGCTTTCTTT; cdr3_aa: CASSPQGPPNTEAFF
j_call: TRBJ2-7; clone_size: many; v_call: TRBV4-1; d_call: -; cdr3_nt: TGCGCCAGCAGCCCCAGGGGGGTTATCTACGAGCAGTACTTC; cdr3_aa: CASSPRGVIYEQYF
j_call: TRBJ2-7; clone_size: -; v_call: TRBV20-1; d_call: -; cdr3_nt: TGCAGTGCTATAGCGGAGTCCTACGAGCAGTACTTC; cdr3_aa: CSAIAESYEQYF
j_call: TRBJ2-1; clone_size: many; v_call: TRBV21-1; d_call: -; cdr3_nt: TGTGCCAGCAGCAAAGGGGGACAGTGTTCCTACAATGAGCAGTTCTTC; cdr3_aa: CASSKGGQCSYNEQFF
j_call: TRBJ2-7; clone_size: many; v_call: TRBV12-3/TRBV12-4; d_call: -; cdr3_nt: TGTGCCAGCAGTTTCTTCGGGAGTCTCCACGAGCAGTACTTC; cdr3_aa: CASSFFGSLHEQYF
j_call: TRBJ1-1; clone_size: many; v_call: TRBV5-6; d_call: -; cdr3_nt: TGTGCCAGCAGAAAAGGAAGGGATGGCACTGAAGCTTTCTTT; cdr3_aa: CASRKGRDGTEAFF
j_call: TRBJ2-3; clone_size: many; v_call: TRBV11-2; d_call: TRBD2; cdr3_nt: TGTGCCAGCAGCTGGGGGACTAGCTCAGATACGCAGTATTTT; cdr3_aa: CASSWGTSSDTQYF
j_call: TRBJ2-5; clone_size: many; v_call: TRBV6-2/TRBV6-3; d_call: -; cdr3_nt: TGTGCCAGCAGTTACGTAGAGGGCGGACACGACACCCTGTACCAAGAGACCCAGTACTTC; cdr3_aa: CASSYVEGGHDTLYQETQYF
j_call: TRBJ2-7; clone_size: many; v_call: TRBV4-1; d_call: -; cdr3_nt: TGCGCCAGCAGCCAACTCGACACGGAGTCTGGCGAGCAGTACTTC; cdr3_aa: CASSQLDTESGEQYF
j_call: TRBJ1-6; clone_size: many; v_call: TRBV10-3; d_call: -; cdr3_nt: TGTGCCATCAGTGACTCAACAGTGTCTAATTCACCCCTCCACTTT; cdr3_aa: CAISDSTVSNSPLHF
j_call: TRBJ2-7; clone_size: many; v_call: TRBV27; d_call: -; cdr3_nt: TGTGCCAGCAGTTTAGCCCTTTGGGAGGGGGCAACGCACGAGCAGTACTTC; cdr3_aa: CASSLALWEGATHEQYF
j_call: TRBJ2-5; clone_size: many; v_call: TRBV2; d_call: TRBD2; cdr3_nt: TGTGCCAGCAGTGGGACTAGCGGGAGTCAGGAGACCCAGTACTTC; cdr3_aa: CASSGTSGSQETQYF
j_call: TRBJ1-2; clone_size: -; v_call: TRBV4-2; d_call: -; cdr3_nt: TGTGCCAGCAGCCAAGTAGATTATGGCTACACCTTC; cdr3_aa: CASSQVDYGYTF
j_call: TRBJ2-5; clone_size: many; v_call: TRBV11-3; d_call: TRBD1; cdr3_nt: TGTGCCAGCAGCTGGGGACAGGACCAAGAGACCCAGTACTTC; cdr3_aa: CASSWGQDQETQYF
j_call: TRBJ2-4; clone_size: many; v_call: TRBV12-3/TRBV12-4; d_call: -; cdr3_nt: TGTGCCAGCAGTTTAAGGCAAACCCTAGCCAAAAACATTCAGTACTTC; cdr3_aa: CASSLRQTLAKNIQYF
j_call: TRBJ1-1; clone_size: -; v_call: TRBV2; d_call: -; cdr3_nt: TGTGCCAGCAGTTCGAGGAACACTGAAGCTTTCTTT; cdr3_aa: CASSSRNTEAFF
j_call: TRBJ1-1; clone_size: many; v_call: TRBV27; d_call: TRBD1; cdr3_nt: TGTGCCAGCGGGGACAGGGGGCTGAGCACTGAAGCTTTCTTT; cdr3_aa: CASGDRGLSTEAFF